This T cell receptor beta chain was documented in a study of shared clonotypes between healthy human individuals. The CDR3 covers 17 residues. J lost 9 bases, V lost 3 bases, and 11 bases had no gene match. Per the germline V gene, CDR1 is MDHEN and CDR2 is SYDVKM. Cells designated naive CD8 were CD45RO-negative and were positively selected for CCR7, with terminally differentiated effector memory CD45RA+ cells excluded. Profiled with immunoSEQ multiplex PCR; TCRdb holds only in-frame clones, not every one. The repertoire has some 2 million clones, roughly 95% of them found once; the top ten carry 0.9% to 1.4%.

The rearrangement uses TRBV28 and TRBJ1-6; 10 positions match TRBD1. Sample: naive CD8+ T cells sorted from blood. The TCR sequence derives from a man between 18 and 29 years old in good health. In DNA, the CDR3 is TGTGCCAGCAGTTTGAGACAGGGGGCGGGTCCGGGTTCACCCCTCCACTTT. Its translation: CASSLRQGAGPGSPLHF.